The clone carrying this T cell receptor (beta chain) turned up a few times. This sample stems from a study of blood T cell repertoires in COVID-19. Clones were read by immunoSEQ multiplex PCR, and TCRdb kept only the in-frame ones, dropping some. The table lists 100,000 to 150,000 clones, roughly 89% of them singletons. The CDR3 runs to 15 residues. In germline, CDR1 is LGHDT, CDR2 YNNKEL (reference sequence). With 4 bases clipped from V and 6 bases from J, the junction kept 8 bases outside the gene matches. The source is a man between 50 and 59 years old with active or convalescent COVID-19. Sequencing was performed on peripheral blood. The chain carries TRBV3-1 (or the pseudogene TRBV3-2) and TRBJ2-7; 11 nucleotides agree with TRBD2. The CDR3 nucleotides read TGTGCCAGCAGCCCTCTTAGCGGGAGGGCCGCCGAGCAGTACTTC. Amino acids: CASSPLSGRAAEQYF.